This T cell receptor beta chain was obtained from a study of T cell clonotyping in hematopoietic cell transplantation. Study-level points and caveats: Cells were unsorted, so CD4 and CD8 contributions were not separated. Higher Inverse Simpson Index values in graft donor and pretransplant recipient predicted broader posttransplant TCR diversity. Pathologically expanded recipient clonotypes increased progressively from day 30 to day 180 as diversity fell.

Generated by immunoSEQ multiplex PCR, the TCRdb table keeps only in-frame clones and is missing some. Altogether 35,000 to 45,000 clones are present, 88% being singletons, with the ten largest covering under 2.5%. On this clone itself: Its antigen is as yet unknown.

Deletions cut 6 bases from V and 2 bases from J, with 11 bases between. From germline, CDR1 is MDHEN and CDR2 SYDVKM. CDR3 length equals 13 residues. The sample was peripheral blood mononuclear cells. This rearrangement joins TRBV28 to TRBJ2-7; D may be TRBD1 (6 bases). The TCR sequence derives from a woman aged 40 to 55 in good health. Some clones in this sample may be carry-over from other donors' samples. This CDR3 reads CASRRTGTYEQYF. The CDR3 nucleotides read TGTGCCAGCAGGAGAACAGGGACCTACGAGCAGTACTTC.